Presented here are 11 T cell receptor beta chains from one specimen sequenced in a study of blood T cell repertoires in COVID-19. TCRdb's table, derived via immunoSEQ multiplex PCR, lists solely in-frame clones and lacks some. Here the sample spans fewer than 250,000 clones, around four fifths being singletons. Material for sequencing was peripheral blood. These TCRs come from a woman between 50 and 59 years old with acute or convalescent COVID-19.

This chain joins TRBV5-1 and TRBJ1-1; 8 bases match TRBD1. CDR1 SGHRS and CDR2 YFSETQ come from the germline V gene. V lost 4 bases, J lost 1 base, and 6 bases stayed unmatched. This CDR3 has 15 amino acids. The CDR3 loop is CASSGGDRRNTEAFF. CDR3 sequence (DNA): TGCGCCAGCAGCGGGGGGGACAGGCGGAACACTGAAGCTTTCTTT.

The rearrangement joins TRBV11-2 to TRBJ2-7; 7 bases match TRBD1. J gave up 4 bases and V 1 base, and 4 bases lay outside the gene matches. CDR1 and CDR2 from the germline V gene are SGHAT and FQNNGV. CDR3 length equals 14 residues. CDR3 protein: CASSLGQGGYEQYF. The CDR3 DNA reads TGTGCCAGCAGCTTAGGACAGGGCGGGTACGAGCAGTACTTC.

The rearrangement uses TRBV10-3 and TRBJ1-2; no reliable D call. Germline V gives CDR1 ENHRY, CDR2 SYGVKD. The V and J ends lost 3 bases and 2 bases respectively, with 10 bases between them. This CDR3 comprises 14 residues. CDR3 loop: CAISERQANYGYTF. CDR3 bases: TGTGCCATCAGTGAACGCCAGGCGAACTATGGCTACACCTTC.

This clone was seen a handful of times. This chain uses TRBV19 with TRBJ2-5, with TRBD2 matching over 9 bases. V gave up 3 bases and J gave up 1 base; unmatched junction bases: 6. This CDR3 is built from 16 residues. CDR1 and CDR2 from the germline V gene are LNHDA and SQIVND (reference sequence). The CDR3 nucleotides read TGTGCCAGTAGTATCGGACTAGCGACGTTCCAAGAGACCCAGTACTTC. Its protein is CASSIGLATFQETQYF.

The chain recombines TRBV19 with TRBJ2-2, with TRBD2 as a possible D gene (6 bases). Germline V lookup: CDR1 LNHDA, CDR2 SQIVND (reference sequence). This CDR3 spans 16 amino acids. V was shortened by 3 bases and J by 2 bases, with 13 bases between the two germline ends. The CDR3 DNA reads TGTGCCAGTAGTATCCTAGCAGCGGGCAACACCGGGGAGCTGTTTTTT. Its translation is CASSILAAGNTGELFF. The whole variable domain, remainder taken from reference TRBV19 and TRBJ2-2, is DGGITQSPKYLFRKEGQNVTLSCEQNLNHDAMYWYRQDPGQGLRLIYYSQIVNDFQKGDIAEGYSVSREKKESFPLTVTSAQKNPTAFYLCASSILAAGNTGELFFGEGSRLTVL.

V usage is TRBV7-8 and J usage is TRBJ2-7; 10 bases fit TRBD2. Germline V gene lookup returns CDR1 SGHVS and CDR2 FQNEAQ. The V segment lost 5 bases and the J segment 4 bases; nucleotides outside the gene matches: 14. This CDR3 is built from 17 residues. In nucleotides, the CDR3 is TGTGCCAGCAGCCCCACCCGGCTAGCGGGAGTCTTGTACGAGCAGTACTTC. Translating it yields CASSPTRLAGVLYEQYF. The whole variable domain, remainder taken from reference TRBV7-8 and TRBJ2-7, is GAGVSQSPRYKVAKRGQDVALRCDPISGHVSLFWYQQALGQGPEFLTYFQNEAQLDKSGLPSDRFFAERPEGSVSTLKIQRTQQEDSAVYLCASSPTRLAGVLYEQYFGPGTRLTVT.

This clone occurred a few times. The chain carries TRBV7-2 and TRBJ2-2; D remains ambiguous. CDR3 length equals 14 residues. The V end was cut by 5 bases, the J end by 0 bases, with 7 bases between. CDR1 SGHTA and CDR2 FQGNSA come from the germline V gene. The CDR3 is CASSLRTNTGELFF. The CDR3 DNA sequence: TGTGCCAGCAGCCTGCGGACGAACACCGGGGAGCTGTTTTTT.

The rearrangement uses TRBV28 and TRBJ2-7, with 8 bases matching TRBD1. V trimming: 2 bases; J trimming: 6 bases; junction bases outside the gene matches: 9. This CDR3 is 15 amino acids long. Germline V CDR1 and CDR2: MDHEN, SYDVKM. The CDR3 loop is CASSLLRQGAAEQYF. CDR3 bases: TGTGCCAGCAGTTTACTTCGCCAGGGGGCGGCCGAGCAGTACTTC.

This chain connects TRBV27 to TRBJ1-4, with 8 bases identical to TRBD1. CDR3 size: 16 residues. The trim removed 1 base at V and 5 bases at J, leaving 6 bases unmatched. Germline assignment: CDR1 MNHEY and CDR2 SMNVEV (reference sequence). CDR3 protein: CASSLLGTGPNEKLFF. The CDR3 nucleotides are TGTGCCAGCAGTTTATTGGGGACAGGCCCCAATGAAAAACTGTTTTTT.

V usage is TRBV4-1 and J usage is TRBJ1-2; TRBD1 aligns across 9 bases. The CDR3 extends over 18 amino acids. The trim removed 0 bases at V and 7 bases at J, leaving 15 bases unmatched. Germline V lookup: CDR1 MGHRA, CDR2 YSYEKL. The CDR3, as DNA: TGCGCCAGCAGCCAAGAGTTCGGGACAGGGAACTCTATCCGTGGCTACACCTTC. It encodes CASSQEFGTGNSIRGYTF.

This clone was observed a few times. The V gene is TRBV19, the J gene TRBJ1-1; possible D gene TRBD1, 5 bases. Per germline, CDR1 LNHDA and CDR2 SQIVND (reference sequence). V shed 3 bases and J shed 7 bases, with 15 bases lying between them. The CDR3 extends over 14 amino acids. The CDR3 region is CASSIPKGRYEAFF. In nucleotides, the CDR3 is TGTGCCAGTAGTATCCCGAAGGGGCGTTATGAAGCTTTCTTT.